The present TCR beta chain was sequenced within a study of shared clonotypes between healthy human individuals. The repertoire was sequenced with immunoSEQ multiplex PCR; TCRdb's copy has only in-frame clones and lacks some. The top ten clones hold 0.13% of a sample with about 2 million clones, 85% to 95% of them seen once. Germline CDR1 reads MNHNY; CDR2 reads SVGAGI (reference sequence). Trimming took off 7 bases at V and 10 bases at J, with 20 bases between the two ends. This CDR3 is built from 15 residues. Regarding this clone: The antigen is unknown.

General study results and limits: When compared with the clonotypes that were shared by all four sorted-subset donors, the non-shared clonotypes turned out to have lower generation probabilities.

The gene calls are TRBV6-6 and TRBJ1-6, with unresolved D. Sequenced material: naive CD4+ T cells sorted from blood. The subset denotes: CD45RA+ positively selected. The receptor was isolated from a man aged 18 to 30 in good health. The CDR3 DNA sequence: TGTGCCAGCACCCGAGGGTTAGGGCAGAACTCACCCCTCCACTTT. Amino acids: CASTRGLGQNSPLHF.